The present entry profiles one T cell receptor beta chain with its context. Per the study methods: By means of reference gene primer amplification, nucleated cell counts were estimated. Data came from immunoSEQ multiplex PCR; TCRdb stores just in-frame clones and leaves some out. D and trimming come from the DNA, and the V and J calls and clone size come from that table. The sample includes approximately 110,000 clones, 80% of them seen just once. This sample was included in a study of blood T cell repertoires in COVID-19. Overall study: Samples taken during acute and convalescent COVID-19 were collected in the United States, Italy and Spain. Sample material is recorded as cDNA or gDNA derived from T cells, B-cell-depleted T cells, or PBMCs.

V shed 6 bases and J shed 2 bases, with 16 bases lying between them. Germline V gene sequence: CDR1 LGHDT, CDR2 YNNKEL (reference sequence). The CDR3 has 15 residues. This receptor was identified in a human donor in a cohort sampled during active or convalescent COVID-19. V and J are TRBV3-1 (or the pseudogene TRBV3-2) and TRBJ2-5; D is undetermined. Source material: peripheral blood. CDR3 sequence (DNA): TGTGCCAGCAGACTCGCGCTAGAGACTCAAGAGACCCAGTACTTC. It is translated as CASRLALETQETQYF.